A single sample gave rise to the 4 T cell receptor beta chains below, sequenced in a study of OX40 agonist ivuxolimab in advanced cancers. Using immunoSEQ multiplex PCR, the repertoire was profiled, and TCRdb retains in-frame clones only, with some absent. The repertoire holds under 80,000 clones, with over 70% as singletons. The material sequenced was CD4+ or CD8+ T cells sorted from blood, taken in a trial of the OX40 agonist ivuxolimab. These receptors were obtained from an adult with an advanced solid tumor such as melanoma, head and neck, liver or kidney cancer.

The rearrangement joins TRBV4-3 to TRBJ2-3; no reliable D call. Germline V CDR1 and CDR2: LGHNA, YSLEER. Trimming removed 0 bases from V and 2 bases from J, with 9 bases in between. The CDR3 runs to 15 residues. The CDR3 bases are TGCGCCAGCAGCCAAGATCCCCGGTCCACAGATACGCAGTATTTT. Translating it yields CASSQDPRSTDTQYF.

The J gene is TRBJ2-2, the V gene TRBV5-6; D remains ambiguous. CDR3 size: 15 residues. Germline CDR1 and CDR2: SGHDT and YYEEEE. The V end was cut by 1 base, the J end by 5 bases, with 12 bases between. CDR3 coding DNA: TGTGCCAGCAGCTTGTCGCCAGGCTATACCGGGGAGCTGTTTTTT. Its protein product is CASSLSPGYTGELFF.

This rearrangement joins TRBV30 to TRBJ1-3; D possibly corresponds to TRBD1 (5 bases). Trimming cost V 8 bases and J 3 bases, with 17 bases left between them. CDR3 length: 14 residues. CDR1 and CDR2 from the germline V gene are GTSNPN and SVGIG (reference sequence). CDR3 in amino acids: CAGGRGAGGNTIYF. For the CDR3, the DNA is TGTGCCGGTGGTAGGGGAGCAGGTGGAAACACCATATATTTT.

The chain combines TRBV5-6 with TRBJ2-5; weak D call: TRBD2 (6 bases). The CDR3 has 14 residues. The V end lost 3 bases, the J end lost 1 base, and 10 bases lay between the germline ends. The germline V gene encodes CDR1 SGHDT and CDR2 YYEEEE. As DNA, the CDR3 is TGTGCCAGCAGCTACTCTAGCGCCCAAGAGACCCAGTACTTC. It translates to CASSYSSAQETQYF.